Listed here are 26 T cell receptor beta chains from one sample, sequenced in a study of CD8+CD57+ T cells in acquired aplastic anemia. Selection for sequencing was limited to patients who had shown CD8+CD57+ cell expansion by flow cytometry. Genomic DNA, serving as template, underwent TCR beta VDJ and CDR3 profiling. TCRdb redid the calling of the reads with MiXCR, one entry per CDR3 protein. This sample yields a few hundred thousand distinct CDR3 sequences, of which roughly 34% are seen a single time; approximately 0.82% belongs to the top ten. The sample comprised sorted CD4+, CD8+, or CD8+CD57+ T cells (not recorded which) from PBMCs. The source of these receptors is a human donor with aplastic anemia.

V usage is TRBV5-1 and J usage is TRBJ1-2; 7 bases map to TRBD1. V was pared by 4 bases and J by 2 bases, with 8 bases of the junction left unmatched. The CDR3 consists of 15 residues. CDR1 SGHRS and CDR2 YFSETQ come from the germline V gene. CDR3: CASSPGGGINYGYTF. The CDR3 DNA reads TGCGCCAGCAGCCCCGGAGGGGGCATAAACTATGGCTACACCTTC.

The gene calls are TRBV7-8 and TRBJ2-6; D remains ambiguous. The length of the CDR3 is 16 residues. V was clipped by 4 bases and J by 0 bases, with 10 bases between them. Germline V CDR1 and CDR2: SGHVS, FQNEAQ. CDR3 protein: CASSSRRFSGANVLTF. The CDR3 DNA reads TGTGCCAGCAGCTCAAGGCGGTTCTCTGGGGCCAACGTCCTGACTTTC.

The chain joins TRBV6-2 or TRBV6-3 to TRBJ2-2, with TRBD2 matching over 9 bases. CDR1 and CDR2 from the germline V gene are MNHEY and SVGEGT. This CDR3 comprises 18 residues. The V segment lost 2 bases and the J segment 1 base; nucleotides outside the gene matches: 8. The CDR3 loop is CASSYAASGALNTGELFF. The DNA of the CDR3 is TGTGCCAGCAGTTACGCGGCTAGCGGGGCCCTGAACACCGGGGAGCTGTTTTTT.

About this clonotype: This may be a read error: a much more frequent sequence differs by one nucleotide. The chain recombines TRBV20-1 with TRBJ1-2, with TRBD1 matching over 7 bases. The length of the CDR3 is 14 residues. The V gene's germline CDR1 is DFQATT and CDR2 SNEGSKA (reference sequence). The CDR3 protein is CGASGQDANYGYTF. CDR3 DNA sequence: TGCGGTGCTAGCGGACAGGATGCTAACTATGGCTACACCTTC.

CDR3 residues: CATWTVNSYEQYF. CDR3 bases: TGTGCCACCTGGACAGTGAATTCCTACGAGCAGTACTTC. This chain connects TRBV28 to TRBJ2-7; the D gene is possibly TRBD1 (6 bases). There are 13 residues in the CDR3. Germline loops: CDR1 MDHEN, CDR2 SYDVKM. The ends were cut back, 10 bases at V and 1 base at J, with 14 bases in the middle.

This chain links TRBV6-1 with TRBJ2-7; 7 bases agree with TRBD2. Germline-derived CDR1 and CDR2 are MNHNS and SASEGT. This CDR3 is 14 amino acids long. J was trimmed by 8 bases and V by 6 bases; bases with no gene match: 13. The CDR3 DNA reads as TGTGCCAGCAGACCTCCCGGGACTACTACGAAGCAGTACTTC. This codes for CASRPPGTTTKQYF.

V and J are TRBV6-1 and TRBJ1-1; D is possibly TRBD1 (5 bases). This CDR3 spans 11 amino acids. Trimming took 6 bases from V and 8 from J, leaving 10 bases between them. Germline V gene lookup returns CDR1 MNHNS and CDR2 SASEGT. CDR3 DNA: TGTGCCAGCAGCGACAGAGAAGAAGCTTTCTTT. Residues: CASSDREEAFF.

This clonotype has at least ten counts. The chain recombines TRBV2 with TRBJ1-1; 9 bases are shared with TRBD1. Germline CDR1 and CDR2: SNHLY and FYNNEI. Trimming at V came to 7 bases and at J to 4 bases, leaving 7 bases not matched to a gene. CDR3 length equals 14 residues. CDR3 DNA sequence: TGTGCCAGCATGTTTGACAGGGGGATCACTGAAGCTTTCTTT. This codes for CASMFDRGITEAFF.

The table lists this clonotype with a few counts. V and J are TRBV19 and TRBJ1-5; D uncertain. V lost 7 bases to trimming and J lost 0 bases, with 13 bases between them. The CDR3 contains 15 residues. Germline CDR1 reads LNHDA; CDR2 reads SQIVND (reference sequence). CDR3 loop: CASKTVLYSNQPQHF. For the CDR3, the DNA is TGTGCCAGTAAAACAGTTCTATATAGCAATCAGCCCCAGCATTTT.

V usage is TRBV4-2 and J usage is TRBJ2-1; no clear D. The V end lost 1 base, the J end lost 0 bases, and 7 bases lay between the germline ends. The CDR3 is 15 amino acids. CDR1 and CDR2 (germline): LGHNA, YNFKEQ. CDR3 nucleotide sequence: TGTGCCAGCAGCCAAGGCGCGAGCTCCTACAATGAGCAGTTCTTC. Its translation: CASSQGASSYNEQFF.

Only a few counts were recorded for this clonotype. The CDR3 bases are TGTGCCAGCAGCCAGACACCCCCAGAGACCCAGTACTTC. Protein product: CASSQTPPETQYF. The V gene is TRBV9, the J gene TRBJ2-5; no clear D. V gave up 4 bases and J gave up 4 bases, with 11 bases separating them. The CDR3 sequence is 13 residues long. The germline V gene has CDR1 SGDLS and CDR2 YYNGEE. The full variable domain, its missing parts supplied by reference TRBV9 and TRBJ2-5, is DSGVTQTPKHLITATGQRVTLRCSPRSGDLSVYWYQQSLDQGLQFLIQYYNGEERAKGNILERFSAQQFPDLHSELNLSSLELGDSALYFCASSQTPPETQYFGPGTRLLVL.

The chain combines TRBV25-1 with TRBJ2-7, with 12 bases fitting TRBD2. The CDR3 spans 16 residues. The trim removed 3 bases at V and 7 bases at J, leaving 10 bases unmatched. Germline loops: CDR1 MGHDK, CDR2 SYGVNS. The CDR3 loop reads CASSDALAGGLREQYF. DNA for the CDR3: TGTGCCAGCAGTGATGCCCTAGCGGGAGGGTTGAGAGAGCAGTACTTC.

About this clonotype itself: A read error may explain this, as a much larger clone is one base away. The CDR3 end shows no conserved phenylalanine or tryptophan, and so a read error is likely. J is TRBJ1-1 and V is TRBV20-1; D not resolved. Germline CDR1 and CDR2: DFQATT and SNEGSKA (reference sequence). The length of the CDR3 is 12 residues. Trimming shortened V by 7 bases and J by 1 base, and 10 bases separated the two germline ends. The CDR3 nucleotides read TGCAGTGTGTCTTCCAGGAACACTGAAGCTTTCTCT. It yields the protein CSVSSRNTEAFS.

The chain joins TRBV30 to TRBJ2-7; possibly TRBD1 for D (6 bases). Germline CDR1 reads GTSNPN; CDR2 reads SVGIG (reference sequence). The CDR3 loop spans 15 amino acids. V lost 2 bases, J lost 3 bases, and 17 bases lay in between. The CDR3 sequence: CAWSIAGAPNYEQYF. CDR3 coding DNA: TGTGCCTGGAGTATCGCAGGGGCTCCTAACTACGAGCAGTACTTC.

The gene calls are TRBV20-1 and TRBJ2-4, with D maybe TRBD1 (6 bases). V dropped 8 bases and J dropped 1 base, with 12 bases sitting between them. This CDR3 is built from 13 residues. The germline CDR1 and CDR2 sequences are DFQATT and SNEGSKA (reference sequence). As DNA, the CDR3 is TGCAGTTCAAGTGACAGGGCCAAAAACATTCAGTACTTC. Its protein product is CSSSDRAKNIQYF.

This clonotype was seen ten or more times. This rearrangement joins TRBV24-1 to TRBJ2-5, with D perhaps matching TRBD2 (6 bases). From germline, CDR1 is KGHDR and CDR2 SFDVKD. This CDR3 region has 17 residues. V shed 4 bases and J shed 4 bases, with 21 bases lying between them. The CDR3 sequence: CATSDAGGVPIRETQYF. The DNA of the CDR3 is TGTGCCACCAGTGACGCCGGAGGGGTCCCCATCCGAGAGACCCAGTACTTC.

V gene TRBV7-9 combines with J gene TRBJ1-5, with a weak D call TRBD1 (6 bases). V lost 6 bases to trimming and J lost 6 bases, with 12 bases between them. Germline CDR1 SEHNR, CDR2 FQNEAQ (reference sequence). This CDR3 region has 13 residues. The CDR3 reads CASSFRGIQPQHF. Written as DNA, the CDR3 is TGTGCCAGCAGTTTTAGGGGGATTCAGCCCCAGCATTTT.

A remark on this clonotype: This may come from a read error, since a much larger clone is one base off. The chain recombines TRBV19 with TRBJ2-2, with TRBD2 as a possible D gene (5 bases). Between the trimmed V and J ends, which lost 9 bases and 7 bases, there was a span of 18 bases. This CDR3 has 14 amino acids. The germline CDR1 and CDR2 sequences are LNHDA and SQIVND (reference sequence). The CDR3: CASAESLAGGELFF. The CDR3 DNA follows: TGTGCCAGCGCCGAATCCCTAGCCGGCGGGGAGCTGTTTTTT.

The chain recombines TRBV12-3 or TRBV12-4 with TRBJ2-2; D is unresolved. V was trimmed by 2 bases and J by 1 base, leaving 11 bases between them. The CDR3 loop spans 16 amino acids. The CDR3 reads CASSLIGLENTGELFF. The CDR3 region has the DNA TGTGCCAGCAGTTTAATAGGATTAGAGAACACCGGGGAGCTGTTTTTT.

This chain connects TRBV4-1 to TRBJ2-2, with 8 bases that match TRBD2. This CDR3 is 18 amino acids long. Per germline, CDR1 MGHRA and CDR2 YSYEKL. With 4 bases clipped from V and 0 bases from J, the junction kept 10 bases outside the gene matches. The CDR3 DNA follows: TGCGCCAGCAGCCTAAAGCCGGGACTAGTTCCGAACACCGGGGAGCTGTTTTTT. The encoded protein is CASSLKPGLVPNTGELFF.

J is TRBJ2-1 and V is TRBV5-4, with D possibly TRBD2 on 5 matching bases. The CDR3 length is 15 residues. CDR1 is SGHNT, CDR2 YYREEE, per germline (reference sequence). The V end lost 2 bases, the J end lost 8 bases, and 17 bases lay between the germline ends. The CDR3 coding sequence is TGTGCCAGCAGCTTACTAGGCTTAGACAACGATGAGCAGTTCTTC. Protein product: CASSLLGLDNDEQFF.

CDR3 sequence (DNA): TGCAGTGCTAGCCACCTCCGGGGGCGGGATGAGCAGTTCTTC. It specifies CSASHLRGRDEQFF. The V gene is TRBV20-1, the J gene TRBJ2-1; perhaps D is TRBD1 or TRBD2 (6 bases each). Trimming removed 3 bases from V and 8 bases from J, with 17 bases in between. This CDR3 spans 14 amino acids. The germline CDR1 and CDR2 sequences are DFQATT and SNEGSKA (reference sequence).

This clonotype was seen a handful of times. The rearrangement joins TRBV19 to TRBJ1-1; 9 nucleotides align to TRBD1. The CDR3 has 19 amino acids. CDR1 and CDR2 (germline): LNHDA, SQIVND (reference sequence). Losses at the gene ends were 4 bases for V and 1 base for J; bases not matched to a gene: 16. The CDR3 DNA follows: TGTGCCAGTAGTAATAGGGCCGGGACAGGGCTTGGGAGGAACACTGAAGCTTTCTTT. It is translated as CASSNRAGTGLGRNTEAFF.

This chain joins TRBV6-5 and TRBJ1-1; 7 bases map to TRBD1. The germline CDR1 and CDR2 sequences are MNHEY and SVGAGI. This CDR3 has 13 residues. The junction had 4 bases not matched to a gene; V was cut back by 4 bases and J by 5 bases. The CDR3: CASSSTGVTEAFF. For the CDR3, the DNA is TGTGCCAGCAGTTCTACAGGGGTGACTGAAGCTTTCTTT.

The genes are TRBV20-1 and TRBJ2-7; 11 nucleotides agree with TRBD2. CDR1 DFQATT and CDR2 SNEGSKA come from the germline V gene (reference sequence). The trim removed 0 bases at V and 6 bases at J, leaving 7 bases unmatched. This CDR3 spans 15 amino acids. DNA for the CDR3: TGCAGTGCTAGAGAACATAGCGGGGGGGCCTCCGAGCAGTACTTC. Translation gives CSAREHSGGASEQYF.

This clonotype showed up just a few times. Just one base apart from a much larger clone, this may be a read error. Since the CDR3 does not end with the conserved phenylalanine or tryptophan, this likely comes from a read error. The chain is built from TRBV2 and TRBJ1-1; D gene unclear. Germline CDR1 and CDR2: SNHLY and FYNNEI. Trimming cost V 8 bases and J 1 base, with 14 bases left between them. The CDR3 sequence is 14 residues long. CDR3 amino acids: CASRADLSNTEAFL. In DNA form, the CDR3 reads TGTGCCAGCCGAGCGGACCTTTCGAACACTGAAGCTTTCCTT.